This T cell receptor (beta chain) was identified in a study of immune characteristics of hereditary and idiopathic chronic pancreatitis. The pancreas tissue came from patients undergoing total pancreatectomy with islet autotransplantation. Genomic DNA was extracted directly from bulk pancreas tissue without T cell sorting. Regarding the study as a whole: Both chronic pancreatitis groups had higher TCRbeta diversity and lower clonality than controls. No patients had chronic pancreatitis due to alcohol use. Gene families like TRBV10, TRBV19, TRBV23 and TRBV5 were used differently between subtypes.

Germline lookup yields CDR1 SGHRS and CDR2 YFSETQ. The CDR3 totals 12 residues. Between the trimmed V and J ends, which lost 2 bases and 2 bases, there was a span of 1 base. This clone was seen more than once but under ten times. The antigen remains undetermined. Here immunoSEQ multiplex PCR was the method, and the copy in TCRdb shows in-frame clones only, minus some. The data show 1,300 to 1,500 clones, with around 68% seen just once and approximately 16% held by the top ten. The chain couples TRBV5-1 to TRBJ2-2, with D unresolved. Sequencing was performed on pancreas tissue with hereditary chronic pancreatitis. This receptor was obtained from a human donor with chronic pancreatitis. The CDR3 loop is CASSLNTGELFF. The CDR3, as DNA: TGCGCCAGCAGCTTAAACACCGGGGAGCTGTTTTTT. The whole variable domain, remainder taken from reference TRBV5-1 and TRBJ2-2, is KAGVTQTPRYLIKTRGQQVTLSCSPISGHRSVSWYQQTPGQGLQFLFEYFSETQRNKGNFPGRFSGRQFSNSRSEMNVSTLELGDSALYLCASSLNTGELFFGEGSRLTVL.